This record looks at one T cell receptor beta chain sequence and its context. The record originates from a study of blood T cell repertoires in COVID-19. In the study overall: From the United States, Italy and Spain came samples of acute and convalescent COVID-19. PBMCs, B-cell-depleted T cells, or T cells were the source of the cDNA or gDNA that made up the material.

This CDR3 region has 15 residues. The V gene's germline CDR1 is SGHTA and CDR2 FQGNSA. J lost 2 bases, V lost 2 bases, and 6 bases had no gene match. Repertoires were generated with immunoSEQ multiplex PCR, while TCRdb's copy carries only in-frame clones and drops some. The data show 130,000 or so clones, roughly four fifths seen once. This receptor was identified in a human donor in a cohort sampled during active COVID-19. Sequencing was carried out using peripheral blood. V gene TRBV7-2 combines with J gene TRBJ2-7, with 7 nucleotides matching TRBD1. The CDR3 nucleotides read TGTGCCAGCAGCTTAAACGCCGGACAGGCCTACGAGCAGTACTTC. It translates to CASSLNAGQAYEQYF.